These 2 T cell receptor beta chains came from one sample sequenced in a study of follicular helper T cells after annual influenza vaccination. The time point denotes: 2015-2016 season, 7 days after influenza vaccination. Sequenced by immunoSEQ multiplex PCR; TCRdb stores in-frame clones only, minus some. The data show under 7,500 clones, with 70% to 90% seen just once and approximately 0.69% held by the top ten. The sequenced sample was CXCR5+ CD38- circulating T follicular helper cells from blood, obtained 7 days after influenza vaccination. Subset specified: circulating Tfh, non-naive CD4+CXCR5+PD-1+ (ICOS+CD38+ or ICOS-CD38-). The receptors shown here come from an adult who received the influenza vaccine.

V gene TRBV7-9 combines with J gene TRBJ2-2, with 7 nucleotides matching TRBD2. The CDR3 covers 15 residues. V was clipped by 5 bases and J by 4 bases; unmatched bases: 7. Per the germline V gene, CDR1 is SEHNR and CDR2 is FQNEAQ (reference sequence). The CDR3 protein is CASSPLGGSTGELFF. The CDR3, as DNA: TGTGCCAGCAGCCCGCTGGGCGGGAGCACCGGGGAGCTGTTTTTT.

This clone was counted once. The rearrangement uses TRBV19 and TRBJ2-7, with 11 bases aligning to TRBD1. Germline assignment: CDR1 LNHDA and CDR2 SQIVND (reference sequence). This CDR3 spans 16 amino acids. J lost 5 bases, V lost 5 bases, and 11 bases had no gene match. CDR3 DNA: TGTGCCAGTAGTGATTCCGTGGACAGGGGGCTGGACGAGCAGTACTTC. Protein product: CASSDSVDRGLDEQYF.